Listed here are 16 T cell receptor beta chains from one sample, sequenced in a study of regulatory T cells in long-lasting Graves disease. Building the TCR beta libraries relied on iRepertoire HTBI primers, and CDR3 regions underwent Arm-PCR. Using its own MiXCR run on the multiplex PCR reads, TCRdb lists one record per CDR3 protein. The sample comprises 400,000 to 500,000 distinct CDR3 sequences, around a fifth of which are singletons, and around 13% rests with the top ten. Time point given: persistent/refractory GD, antithyroid drugs over 5 years with positive TRAb. Construction of the TCR library relied on RNA isolated from PBMCs. The source was peripheral blood mononuclear cells (PBMCs), collected when the disease was refractory, from a patient treated with antithyroid drugs. Receptors were obtained from a female donor with Graves disease.

This clonotype was detected ten times or more. The chain links TRBV19 to TRBJ2-5; perhaps TRBD1 as D (5 bases). CDR3 length: 14 amino acids. With 4 bases removed from V and 4 bases from J, the gap between germline ends came to 13 bases. Germline loops: CDR1 LNHDA, CDR2 SQIVND (reference sequence). The CDR3 sequence is CASSNQGLGETQYF. In nucleotides, the CDR3 is TGTGCCAGTAGTAACCAGGGTTTGGGAGAGACCCAGTACTTC.

This clonotype appeared many times. The chain links TRBV12-3 or TRBV12-4 to TRBJ1-5, with 7 bases matching TRBD1. V gave up 7 bases and J gave up 0 bases; unmatched junction bases: 18. The CDR3 is made up of 19 amino acids. The DNA for the CDR3 is TGTGCCAGCACTAAAAGAGGGGGACAGACCCTGTTTAGCAATCAGCCCCAGCATTTT. It translates to CASTKRGGQTLFSNQPQHF.

This sequence joins TRBV20-1 and TRBJ1-1, with D hard to call. Between the trimmed V and J ends, which lost 0 bases and 5 bases, there was a span of 13 bases. The CDR3 has 14 amino acids. Germline V gene data show CDR1 as DFQATT and CDR2 as SNEGSKA (reference sequence). This CDR3 reads CSARDGTTRTEAFF. CDR3 coding DNA: TGCAGTGCTAGAGACGGCACCACGCGGACTGAAGCTTTCTTT.

This clonotype has ten or more counts. The chain uses TRBV28 and TRBJ1-6, with 9 positions matching TRBD1. Germline values: CDR1 MDHEN, CDR2 SYDVKM. The CDR3 sequence is 16 residues long. The V and J ends lost 6 bases and 0 bases, in that order; junction bases with no gene match: 3. CDR3 sequence (DNA): TGTGCCAGCAGCGGACAGGGGAGCTCCTATAATTCACCCCTCCACTTT. Translating gives CASSGQGSSYNSPLHF. Full variable domain (missing parts from reference TRBV28 and TRBJ1-6): DVKVTQSSRYLVKRTGEKVFLECVQDMDHENMFWYRQDPGLGLRLIYFSYDVKMKEKGDIPEGYSVSREKKERFSLILESASTNQTSMYLCASSGQGSSYNSPLHFGNGTRLTVT.

This clonotype has a count of ten or more. The rearrangement uses TRBV3-1 and TRBJ2-5; D unresolved. This CDR3 has 15 amino acids. V lost 1 base and J lost 5, with 14 bases in between. Germline assignment: CDR1 LGHDT and CDR2 YNNKEL (reference sequence). The CDR3 protein is CASSQAALPGETQYF. The CDR3 DNA reads TGTGCCAGCAGCCAAGCAGCGCTCCCTGGGGAGACCCAGTACTTC.

This clonotype was recorded many times. The chain employs TRBV6-1 and TRBJ2-7; no definite D call. CDR3 size: 11 residues. Trimming left V 8 bases short and J 7 bases short, with 12 bases between. The V gene's germline CDR1 is MNHNS and CDR2 SASEGT. The CDR3 DNA reads TGTGCCAGCTCGATTTCGAGGGAGCAGTACTTC. Its translation: CASSISREQYF.

Details on this clonotype: A much larger clone lies one base from this, so it may be a read error. V and J are TRBV11-2 and TRBJ1-4; D unresolved. Germline V gives CDR1 SGHAT, CDR2 FQNNGV. The CDR3 is made up of 15 amino acids. Trimming took 1 base from V and 5 from J, leaving 11 bases between them. The CDR3 region is CASSLADQENEKLFF. In DNA, the CDR3 is TGTGCCAGCAGCTTAGCCGACCAAGAGAATGAAAAACTGTTTTTT.

The chain is built from TRBV29-1 and TRBJ1-1, with TRBD1 identical over 10 bases. The V and J ends lost 5 bases and 5 bases, in that order; junction bases with no gene match: 5. Germline lookup yields CDR1 SQVTM and CDR2 ANQGSEA. The CDR3 totals 13 residues. The CDR3: CSVWDRGTTEAFF. The DNA for the CDR3 is TGCAGCGTTTGGGACAGGGGAACAACTGAAGCTTTCTTT.

The chain recombines TRBV20-1 with TRBJ2-7; either TRBD1 or TRBD2 may supply D (6 bases each). The CDR3 runs to 11 residues. Trimming shortened V by 7 bases and J by 1 base, and 8 bases separated the two germline ends. Germline assignment: CDR1 DFQATT and CDR2 SNEGSKA (reference sequence). CDR3 bases: TGCAGTGTAGGGGGGTCCTACGAGCAGTACTTC. Protein: CSVGGSYEQYF.

V is TRBV3-1 and J is TRBJ2-3; D might be TRBD2 (6 bases). The CDR3 is 13 amino acids. The germline gives CDR1 LGHDT, CDR2 YNNKEL (reference sequence). V lost 0 bases and J 9 bases, leaving 10 bases between the germline ends. CDR3 sequence: CASSQDYGSTQYF. As DNA, the CDR3 is TGTGCCAGCAGCCAAGATTACGGGAGCACGCAGTATTTT.

This clonotype was counted a few times. The chain recombines TRBV11-2 with TRBJ1-3; D is perhaps TRBD1 (5 bases). V lost 4 bases to trimming and J lost 2 bases, with 15 bases between them. The CDR3 contains 16 residues. CDR1 and CDR2 from the germline V gene are SGHAT and FQNNGV. CDR3: CASSSYRDAAGNTIYF. The CDR3, as DNA: TGTGCCAGCAGCTCATACCGGGACGCCGCTGGAAACACCATATATTTT. The variable domain in full, completed from reference TRBV11-2 and TRBJ1-3, reads EAGVAQSPRYKIIEKRQSVAFWCNPISGHATLYWYQQILGQGPKLLIQFQNNGVVDDSQLPKDRFSAERLKGVDSTLKIQPAKLEDSAVYLCASSSYRDAAGNTIYFGEGSWLTVV.

The sample holds many counts of this clonotype. This chain connects TRBV28 to TRBJ1-2; D may be TRBD1 (6 bases). The CDR3 is made up of 13 amino acids. The germline V gene has CDR1 MDHEN and CDR2 SYDVKM. Trimming stripped 4 bases from V and 2 bases from J, with 8 bases between. The CDR3 sequence: CASSWGANYGYTF. The CDR3 DNA is TGTGCCAGCAGTTGGGGGGCGAACTATGGCTACACCTTC.

This clonotype was detected ten times or more. The J gene is TRBJ1-1, the V gene TRBV12-3 or TRBV12-4; 7 bases are a match to TRBD1. The CDR3 runs to 13 residues. Trimming at V came to 7 bases and at J to 1 base, leaving 3 bases not matched to a gene. The chain's CDR3 is CASKGQTNTEAFF. The CDR3 coding sequence is TGTGCCAGCAAGGGACAGACGAACACTGAAGCTTTCTTT.

This CDR3 reads CASSSSENTIYF. DNA for the CDR3: TGTGCCAGCTCGTCTTCGGAAAACACCATATATTTT. The chain is built from TRBV6-1 and TRBJ1-3, with D unclear. Looked up from germline, CDR1 is MNHNS and CDR2 is SASEGT. This CDR3 has 12 residues. The germline V and J ends were trimmed by 8 bases and 6 bases, with 11 bases remaining between them.

This clonotype was seen at least ten times. The chain carries TRBV3-1 and TRBJ1-5; no definite D call. The CDR3 consists of 13 residues. Trimming removed 2 bases at V and 7 bases at J, with 9 bases between. Germline CDR1 reads LGHDT; CDR2 reads YNNKEL (reference sequence). DNA for the CDR3: TGTGCCAGCAGCCAACATACAGCACAGCCCCAGCATTTT. Translation gives CASSQHTAQPQHF.

The chain combines TRBV7-9 with TRBJ2-5; 10 bases are a match to TRBD2. V dropped 1 base and J dropped 0; count of bases not matched to a gene: 2. This CDR3 comprises 16 residues. Per the germline V gene, CDR1 is SEHNR and CDR2 is FQNEAQ (reference sequence). CDR3 in amino acids: CASSLVTSGDQETQYF. Written as DNA, the CDR3 is TGTGCCAGCAGCTTAGTAACTAGCGGGGACCAAGAGACCCAGTACTTC.